The 9 T cell receptor beta chains reported below all come from one sample, sequenced in a study of tumor and adjacent non-tumor tissue in lung cancer (dated 2018 in TCRdb). RNA was isolated from bulk unsorted tissue, and RNA quality was assessed with a NanoDrop ND-1000 and an Agilent 2100. For the normal lung samples, distant non-tumor tissue was collected more than 3 cm away from the tumor edge. The library was obtained by multiplex PCR. Data came from an Illumina HiSeq 2500. TCRbeta libraries were constructed through three rounds of nested PCR with primers (Table S4) according to protocols adapted from ARM-PCR. Clones were called with MiXCR by TCRdb after fastp trimmed the public reads at Q25, and only in-frame beta chains were retained. When rows share a CDR3 protein, they turn into one entry using the most common DNA and genes. This sample lists about 77,000 distinct CDR3 sequences; 76% were detected once. The ten biggest clones cover 30% to 50% of the sample.

Sample: distant non-tumor lung tissue. The receptors derive from a man in his 70s with non-small cell lung cancer.

Details on this clonotype: A junction end diverges from the germline sequence, so it may reflect a read error. The rearrangement joins TRBV6-1 to TRBJ2-3; D is undetermined. Germline V CDR1 and CDR2: MNHNS, SASEGT. The CDR3 is 12 residues long. The CDR3 DNA reads TGTACCAGCAATGAAACCAGTTTTACGCAGTATTTT. This codes for CTSNETSFTQYF.

This rearrangement joins TRBV4-1 to TRBJ1-1; D perhaps matches TRBD1 (6 bases). The CDR3 loop spans 16 amino acids. V lost 1 base and J lost 11, with 23 bases in between. CDR1 MGHRA and CDR2 YSYEKL come from the germline V gene. The CDR3 bases are TGCGCCAGCAGCCAAGCCCCCGGGGGCGCCGGTAGTTCGGCTTTCTTT. This encodes CASSQAPGGAGSSAFF.

Of note for this clonotype: An end of the junction does not agree with germline; a read error may underlie this. V gene TRBV11-2 combines with J gene TRBJ2-7; 8 positions match TRBD1. Germline assignment: CDR1 SGHAT and CDR2 FQNNGV. This CDR3 contains 14 residues. Here the CDR3 reads CASNLGQVSYEQYF. The CDR3 DNA sequence: TGCGCCAGCAACTTGGGACAGGTCTCCTACGAGCAGTACTTC.

This chain links TRBV10-3 with TRBJ2-3; 8 positions agree with TRBD2. The V gene end was trimmed by 4 bases and the J gene end by 12 bases; junction bases not matched to a gene: 9. This CDR3 contains 13 residues. Germline CDR1 reads ENHRY; CDR2 reads SYGVKD. CDR3 in amino acids: CAISGLAPATQYF. The DNA for the CDR3 is TGTGCCATCAGTGGACTAGCGCCAGCTACTCAGTATTTT.

As for this clonotype: This may be a read error: a much more frequent sequence differs by one nucleotide. The gene calls are TRBV12-3 or TRBV12-4 and TRBJ1-1, with no clear D. This CDR3 has 14 residues. CDR3 amino acids: CASRTRTMNNEAFF. Written as DNA, the CDR3 is TGTGCCAGCAGGACCAGGACTATGAACAATGAAGCTTTCTTT.

Regarding this clonotype: The junction does not match germline at one end; this may be a read error. The V and J genes are TRBV4-1 and TRBJ1-4; TRBD1 is a possible D gene (5 bases). The germline V gene encodes CDR1 MGHRA and CDR2 YSYEKL. The CDR3 runs 16 residues. The CDR3 is CASCQVRGQGNEKLFF. In nucleotides, the CDR3 is TGCGCCAGCTGCCAAGTACGAGGGCAGGGTAATGAAAAACTGTTTTTT.

A remark on this clonotype: The junction differs from germline at one of its ends, possibly a read error. This chain connects TRBV7-9 to TRBJ2-5, with TRBD1 matching 7 bases. CDR1 is SEHNR, CDR2 FQNEAQ, per germline (reference sequence). The CDR3 runs to 13 residues. The CDR3 protein is CASSDGTAETHYF. For the CDR3, the DNA is TGTGCCAGCAGCGACGGGACAGCCGAGACCCATTACTTC. The entire variable domain, with the rest obtained from reference TRBV7-9 and TRBJ2-5, is as follows: DTGVSQNPRHKITKRGQNVTFRCDPISEHNRLYWYRQTLGQGPEFLTYFQNEAQLEKSRLLSDRFSAERPKGSFSTLEIQRTEQGDSAMYLCASSDGTAETHYFGPGTRLLVL.

V is TRBV11-3 and J is TRBJ1-1; D possibly corresponds to TRBD1 (5 bases). Germline V gene lookup returns CDR1 SGHNT and CDR2 YENEEA. The CDR3 sequence is 16 residues long. V was shortened by 7 bases and J by 0 bases, with 18 bases between the two germline ends. The CDR3 loop reads CASNIRDRTLNTEAFF. CDR3 sequence (DNA): TGTGCCAGCAATATCCGCGACAGAACCCTGAACACTGAAGCTTTCTTT. The entire variable domain, with the rest obtained from reference TRBV11-3 and TRBJ1-1, is as follows: EAGVVQSPRYKIIEKKQPVAFWCNPISGHNTLYWYLQNLGQGPELLIRYENEEAVDDSQLPKDRFSAERLKGVDSTLKIQPAELGDSAVYLCASNIRDRTLNTEAFFGQGTRLTVV.

With respect to this clonotype: A much more abundant neighbour one base away suggests this may be a read error. V gene TRBV5-5 combines with J gene TRBJ1-1, with no clear D. This CDR3 comprises 14 residues. The germline gives CDR1 SGHKS, CDR2 YYEKEE (reference sequence). The CDR3 sequence is CASSLEFMNTESFF. As DNA, the CDR3 is TGTGCCAGCAGCTTGGAGTTTATGAACACTGAATCTTTCTTT. Based on the CDR3 plus reference TRBV5-5 and TRBJ1-1, the full variable domain is DAGVTQSPTHLIKTRGQQVTLRCSPISGHKSVSWYQQVLGQGPQFIFQYYEKEERGRGNFPDRFSARQFPNYSSELNVNALLLGDSALYLCASSLEFMNTESFFGQGTRLTVV.